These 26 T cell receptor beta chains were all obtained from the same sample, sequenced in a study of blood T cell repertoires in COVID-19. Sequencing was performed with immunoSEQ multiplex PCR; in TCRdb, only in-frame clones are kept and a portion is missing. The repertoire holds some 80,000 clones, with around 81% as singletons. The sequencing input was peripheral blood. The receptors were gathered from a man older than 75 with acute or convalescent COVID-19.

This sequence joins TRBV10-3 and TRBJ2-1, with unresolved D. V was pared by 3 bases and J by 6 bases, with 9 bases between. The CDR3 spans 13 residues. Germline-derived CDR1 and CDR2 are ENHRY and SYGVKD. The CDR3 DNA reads TGTGCCATCAGTGAAAGCCCCCCCAATGAGCAGTTCTTC. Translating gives CAISESPPNEQFF.

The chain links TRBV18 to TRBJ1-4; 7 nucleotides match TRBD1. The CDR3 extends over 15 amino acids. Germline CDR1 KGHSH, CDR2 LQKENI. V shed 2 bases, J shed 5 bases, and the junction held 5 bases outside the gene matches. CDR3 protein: CASSPTQGENEKLFF. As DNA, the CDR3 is TGTGCCAGCTCACCAACTCAGGGGGAAAATGAAAAACTGTTTTTT.

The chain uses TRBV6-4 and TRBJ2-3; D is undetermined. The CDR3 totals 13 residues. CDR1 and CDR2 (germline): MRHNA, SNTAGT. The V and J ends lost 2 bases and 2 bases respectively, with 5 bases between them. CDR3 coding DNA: TGTGCCAGCAGTGACGAGCTCACAGATACGCAGTATTTT. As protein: CASSDELTDTQYF.

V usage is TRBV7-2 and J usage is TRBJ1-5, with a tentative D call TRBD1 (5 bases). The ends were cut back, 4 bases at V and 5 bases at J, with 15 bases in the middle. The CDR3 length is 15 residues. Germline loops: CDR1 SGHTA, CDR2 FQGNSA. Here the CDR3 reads CASSWGGGTDQPQHF. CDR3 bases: TGTGCCAGCAGCTGGGGCGGCGGAACGGATCAGCCCCAGCATTTT.

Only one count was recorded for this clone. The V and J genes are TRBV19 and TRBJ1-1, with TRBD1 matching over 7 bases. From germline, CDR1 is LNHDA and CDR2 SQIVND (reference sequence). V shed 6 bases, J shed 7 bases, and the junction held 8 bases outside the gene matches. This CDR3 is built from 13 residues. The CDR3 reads CASSLQGLGEAFF. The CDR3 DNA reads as TGTGCCAGTAGCTTACAGGGGCTGGGTGAAGCTTTCTTT.

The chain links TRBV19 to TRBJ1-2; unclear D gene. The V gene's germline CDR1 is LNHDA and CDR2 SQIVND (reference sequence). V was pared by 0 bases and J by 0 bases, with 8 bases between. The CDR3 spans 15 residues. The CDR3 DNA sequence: TGTGCCAGTAGTATAGACAGACAAGCTAACTATGGCTACACCTTC. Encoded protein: CASSIDRQANYGYTF.

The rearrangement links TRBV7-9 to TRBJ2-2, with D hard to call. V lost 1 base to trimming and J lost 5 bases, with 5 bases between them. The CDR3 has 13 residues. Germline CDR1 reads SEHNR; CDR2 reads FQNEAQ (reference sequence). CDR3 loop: CASSLDLTGELFF. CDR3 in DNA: TGTGCCAGCAGCTTAGATCTAACCGGGGAGCTGTTTTTT. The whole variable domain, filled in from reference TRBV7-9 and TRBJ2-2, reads DTGVSQNPRHKITKRGQNVTFRCDPISEHNRLYWYRQTLGQGPEFLTYFQNEAQLEKSRLLSDRFSAERPKGSFSTLEIQRTEQGDSAMYLCASSLDLTGELFFGEGSRLTVL.

This chain's CDR3 is CASSLTPDSYNEQFF. The CDR3 DNA reads TGCGCCAGCAGCTTGACGCCAGACTCCTACAATGAGCAGTTCTTC. The chain recombines TRBV5-1 with TRBJ2-1, with unresolved D. The CDR3 consists of 15 residues. V lost 1 base and J 0 bases, leaving 8 bases between the germline ends. CDR1 and CDR2 (germline): SGHRS, YFSETQ. The full variable domain, in which reference TRBV5-1 and TRBJ2-1 provide the parts outside the CDR3, is KAGVTQTPRYLIKTRGQQVTLSCSPISGHRSVSWYQQTPGQGLQFLFEYFSETQRNKGNFPGRFSGRQFSNSRSEMNVSTLELGDSALYLCASSLTPDSYNEQFFGPGTRLTVL.

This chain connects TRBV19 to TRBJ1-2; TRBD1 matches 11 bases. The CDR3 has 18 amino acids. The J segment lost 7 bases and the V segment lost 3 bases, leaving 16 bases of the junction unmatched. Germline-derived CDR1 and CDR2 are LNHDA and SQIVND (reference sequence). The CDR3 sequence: CASSIGAGQGAPLSGYTF. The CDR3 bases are TGTGCCAGTAGTATCGGGGCCGGACAGGGGGCACCGTTGAGTGGCTACACCTTC.

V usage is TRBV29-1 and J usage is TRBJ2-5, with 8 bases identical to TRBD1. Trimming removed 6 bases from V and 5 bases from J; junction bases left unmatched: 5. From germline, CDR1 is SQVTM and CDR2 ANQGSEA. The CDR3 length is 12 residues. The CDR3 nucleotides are TGCAGCGTCAAACAGGGGGACGAGACCCAGTACTTC. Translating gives CSVKQGDETQYF.

In DNA form, the CDR3 reads TGTGCCAGCTCACCAATGGGCGGGGAATCTGGGGCCAACGTCCTGACTTTC. This codes for CASSPMGGESGANVLTF. The chain links TRBV18 to TRBJ2-6; a possible D gene is TRBD2 (6 bases). The CDR3 runs to 17 residues. V gave up 2 bases and J gave up 1 base, with 12 bases separating them. Germline V gene sequence: CDR1 KGHSH, CDR2 LQKENI.

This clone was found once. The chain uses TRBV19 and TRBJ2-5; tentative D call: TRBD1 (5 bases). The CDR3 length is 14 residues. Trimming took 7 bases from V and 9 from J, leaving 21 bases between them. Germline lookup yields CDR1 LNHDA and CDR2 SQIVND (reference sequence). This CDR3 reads CASKESDTFVAQYF. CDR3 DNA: TGTGCCAGTAAGGAATCGGACACCTTCGTGGCCCAGTACTTC.

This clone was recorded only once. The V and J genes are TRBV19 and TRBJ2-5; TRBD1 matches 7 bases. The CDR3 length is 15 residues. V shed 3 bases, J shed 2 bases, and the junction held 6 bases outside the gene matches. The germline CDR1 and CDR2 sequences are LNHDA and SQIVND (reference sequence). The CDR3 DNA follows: TGTGCCAGTAGTATCTTACTACAGGGGCAAGAGACCCAGTACTTC. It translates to CASSILLQGQETQYF.

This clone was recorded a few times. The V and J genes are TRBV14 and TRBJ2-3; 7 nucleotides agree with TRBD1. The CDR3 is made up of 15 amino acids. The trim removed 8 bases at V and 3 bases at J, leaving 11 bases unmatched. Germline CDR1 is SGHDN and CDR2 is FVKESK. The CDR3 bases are TGTGCCAGCTCCCCAACAGGGGCCCGAACAGATACGCAGTATTTT. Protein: CASSPTGARTDTQYF.

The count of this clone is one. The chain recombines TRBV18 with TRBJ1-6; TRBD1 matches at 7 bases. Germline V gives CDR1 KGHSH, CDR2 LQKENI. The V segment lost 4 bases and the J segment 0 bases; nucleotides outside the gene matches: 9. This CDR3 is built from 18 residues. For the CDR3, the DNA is TGTGCCAGCTCACTCAACAGGGGTAGGAGCTCCTATAATTCACCCCTCCACTTT. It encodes CASSLNRGRSSYNSPLHF.

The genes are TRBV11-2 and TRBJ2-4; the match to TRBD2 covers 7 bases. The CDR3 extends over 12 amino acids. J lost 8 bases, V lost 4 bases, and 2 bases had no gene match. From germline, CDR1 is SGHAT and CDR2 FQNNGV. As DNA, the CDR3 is TGTGCCAGCAGCTCCCGGGGGGACATTCAGTACTTC. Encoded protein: CASSSRGDIQYF. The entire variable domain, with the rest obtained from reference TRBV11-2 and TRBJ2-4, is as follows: EAGVAQSPRYKIIEKRQSVAFWCNPISGHATLYWYQQILGQGPKLLIQFQNNGVVDDSQLPKDRFSAERLKGVDSTLKIQPAKLEDSAVYLCASSSRGDIQYFGAGTRLSVL.

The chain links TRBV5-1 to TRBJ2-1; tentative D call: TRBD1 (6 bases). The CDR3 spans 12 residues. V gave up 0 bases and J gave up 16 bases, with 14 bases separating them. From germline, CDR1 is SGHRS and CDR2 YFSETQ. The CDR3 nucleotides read TGCGCCAGCAGCTTGGAGGGGACAATTGGATTCTTC. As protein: CASSLEGTIGFF.

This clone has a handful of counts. In DNA form, the CDR3 reads TGTGCCAGCAGTTACCCTACGAGGGGGGGCATAGATACGCAGTATTTT. It encodes CASSYPTRGGIDTQYF. The J gene is TRBJ2-3, the V gene TRBV6-6; tentative D call: TRBD2 (7 bases). CDR3 size: 16 residues. CDR1 MNHNY and CDR2 SVGAGI come from the germline V gene (reference sequence). Trimming removed 2 bases at V and 5 bases at J, with 17 bases between.

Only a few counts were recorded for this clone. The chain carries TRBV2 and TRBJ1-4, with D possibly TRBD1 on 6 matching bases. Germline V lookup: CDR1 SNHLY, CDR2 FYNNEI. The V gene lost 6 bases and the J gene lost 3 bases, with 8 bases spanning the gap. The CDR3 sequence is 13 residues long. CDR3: CASRWTANEKLFF. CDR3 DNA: TGTGCCAGCAGGTGGACAGCTAATGAAAAACTGTTTTTT. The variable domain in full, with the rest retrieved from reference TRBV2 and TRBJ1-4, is EPEVTQTPSHQVTQMGQEVILRCVPISNHLYFYWYRQILGQKVEFLVSFYNNEISEKSEIFDDQFSVERPDGSNFTLKIRSTKLEDSAMYFCASRWTANEKLFFGSGTQLSVL.

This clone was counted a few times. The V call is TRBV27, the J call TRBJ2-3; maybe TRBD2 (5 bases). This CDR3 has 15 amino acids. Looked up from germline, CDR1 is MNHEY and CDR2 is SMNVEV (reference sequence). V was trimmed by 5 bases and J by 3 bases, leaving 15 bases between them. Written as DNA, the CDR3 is TGTGCCAGCAGTACCCGGCCTATAGCGACAGATACGCAGTATTTT. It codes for CASSTRPIATDTQYF.

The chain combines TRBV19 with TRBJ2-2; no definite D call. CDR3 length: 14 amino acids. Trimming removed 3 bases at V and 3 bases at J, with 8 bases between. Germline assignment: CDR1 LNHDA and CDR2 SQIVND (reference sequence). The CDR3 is CASSMYSYTGELFF. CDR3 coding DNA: TGTGCCAGTAGTATGTACAGCTACACCGGGGAGCTGTTTTTT.

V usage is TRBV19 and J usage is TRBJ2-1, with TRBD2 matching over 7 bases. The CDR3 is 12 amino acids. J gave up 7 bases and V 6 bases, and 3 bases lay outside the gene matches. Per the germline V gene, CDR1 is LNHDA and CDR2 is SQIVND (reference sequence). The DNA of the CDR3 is TGTGCCAGTAGCGGGAGGCAGAATGAGCAGTTCTTC. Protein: CASSGRQNEQFF. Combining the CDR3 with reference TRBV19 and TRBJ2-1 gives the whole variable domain DGGITQSPKYLFRKEGQNVTLSCEQNLNHDAMYWYRQDPGQGLRLIYYSQIVNDFQKGDIAEGYSVSREKKESFPLTVTSAQKNPTAFYLCASSGRQNEQFFGPGTRLTVL.

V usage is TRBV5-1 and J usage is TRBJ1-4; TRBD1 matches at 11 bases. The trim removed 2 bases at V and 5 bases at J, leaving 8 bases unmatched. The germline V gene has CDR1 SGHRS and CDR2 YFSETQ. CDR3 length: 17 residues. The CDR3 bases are TGCGCCAGCAGCTTTAGGACAGGGGGCGCGTCGAATGAAAAACTGTTTTTT. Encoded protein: CASSFRTGGASNEKLFF.

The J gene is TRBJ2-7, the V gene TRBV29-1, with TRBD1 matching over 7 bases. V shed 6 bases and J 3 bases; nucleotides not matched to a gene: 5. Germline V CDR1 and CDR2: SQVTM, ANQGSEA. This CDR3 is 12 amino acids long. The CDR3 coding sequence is TGCAGCGTACCGACAGGGAACTACGAGCAGTACTTC. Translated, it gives CSVPTGNYEQYF.

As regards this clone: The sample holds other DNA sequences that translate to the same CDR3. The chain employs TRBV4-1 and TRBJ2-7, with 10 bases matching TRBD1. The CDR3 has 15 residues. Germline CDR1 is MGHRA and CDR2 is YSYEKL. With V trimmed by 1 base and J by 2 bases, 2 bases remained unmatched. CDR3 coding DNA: TGCGCCAGCAGCCAAGGGACAGGGGGAACCTACGAGCAGTACTTC. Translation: CASSQGTGGTYEQYF.

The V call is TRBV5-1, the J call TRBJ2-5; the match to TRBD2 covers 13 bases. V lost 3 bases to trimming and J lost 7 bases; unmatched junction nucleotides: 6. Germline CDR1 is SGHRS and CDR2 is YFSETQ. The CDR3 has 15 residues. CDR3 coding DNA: TGCGCCAGCAGCTCCGGGACTAGCGGGGTGGGGACCCAGTACTTC. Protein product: CASSSGTSGVGTQYF.